The 21 T cell receptor beta chains given below trace back to one sample, sequenced in a study of cytomegalovirus exposure and HLA in healthy donors. A multiplex PCR was run with 60 Vbeta primers and 13 Jbeta primers. The protocol was immunoSEQ multiplex PCR, while the TCRdb copy is restricted to in-frame clones and leaves out a portion. This table has about 41,000 clones, about 85% appearing once. Source material: PBMCs. These receptors originate from a man over 45 in good health and CMV-seronegative.

The V gene is TRBV19, the J gene TRBJ1-5, with 8 positions matching TRBD1. The CDR3 totals 18 residues. The ends lost 6 bases at V and 5 bases at J; junction bases unmatched: 18. CDR1 and CDR2 from the germline V gene are LNHDA and SQIVND (reference sequence). CDR3: CASRLRTGKAGNYQPQHF. The CDR3 nucleotides are TGTGCCAGTAGATTGCGGACAGGGAAGGCCGGGAATTATCAGCCCCAGCATTTT.

The chain carries TRBV15 and TRBJ2-5; D ambiguous. Germline V gene lookup returns CDR1 LNHNV and CDR2 YYDKDF (reference sequence). The CDR3 consists of 12 residues. V gave up 3 bases and J gave up 2 bases, with 4 bases separating them. The CDR3 DNA follows: TGTGCCACCAGCAGGCGACAAGAGACCCAGTACTTC. This sequence encodes CATSRRQETQYF.

This rearrangement joins TRBV5-8 to TRBJ2-1; D unresolved. The CDR3 contains 16 residues. Trimming removed 1 base from V and 3 bases from J, with 14 bases in between. Germline CDR1 reads SGHTS; CDR2 reads YDEGEE. CDR3 protein: CASSLMASLLYNEQFF. The DNA of the CDR3 is TGTGCCAGCAGCTTGATGGCAAGTCTCCTCTACAATGAGCAGTTCTTC. The complete variable domain, with remaining parts taken from reference TRBV5-8 and TRBJ2-1, reads EAGVTQSPTHLIKTRGQQATLRCSPISGHTSVYWYQQALGLGLQFLLWYDEGEERNRGNFPPRFSGRQFPNYSSELNVNALELEDSALYLCASSLMASLLYNEQFFGPGTRLTVL.

The chain uses TRBV18 and TRBJ2-6, with 9 bases fitting TRBD1. The CDR3 length is 18 residues. The V gene end was trimmed by 2 bases and the J gene end by 1 base; junction bases not matched to a gene: 6. Germline CDR1 reads KGHSH; CDR2 reads LQKENI. CDR3 amino acids: CASSPGDRVRSGANVLTF. CDR3 DNA: TGTGCCAGCTCACCAGGGGACAGGGTTCGTTCTGGGGCCAACGTCCTGACTTTC.

This clone appeared once. V is TRBV4-1 and J is TRBJ2-3; TRBD1 matches at 8 bases. V dropped 4 bases and J dropped 0; count of bases not matched to a gene: 9. Germline assignment: CDR1 MGHRA and CDR2 YSYEKL. The CDR3 sequence is 17 residues long. CDR3 bases: TGCGCCAGCAGCCGCATCACGACAGGGGCAAGCACAGATACGCAGTATTTT. This encodes CASSRITTGASTDTQYF.

Turning to this clone: One junction end does not reproduce the germline sequence, and a read error may be involved. The chain joins TRBV7-9 to TRBJ2-1; 8 bases map to TRBD1. The CDR3 covers 19 residues. CDR1 SEHNR and CDR2 FQNEAQ come from the germline V gene (reference sequence). CDR3 nucleotide sequence: TGTTCCAGCAGCCCCCCAACGTGGGAGCAGGGGGCGAACTACAATGAGCAGTTCTTC. Translation: CSSSPPTWEQGANYNEQFF.

The rearrangement joins TRBV2 to TRBJ2-3, with 8 bases that match TRBD1. CDR1 and CDR2 from the germline V gene are SNHLY and FYNNEI. The CDR3 covers 15 residues. The junction had 7 bases not matched to a gene; V was cut back by 3 bases and J by 5 bases. The DNA for the CDR3 is TGTGCCAGCAGTGACGCAGGGGGCGGGATAGATACGCAGTATTTT. It codes for CASSDAGGGIDTQYF.

The CDR3 protein is CASSRGSYSNQPQHF. CDR3 bases: TGTGCCAGCAGCCGAGGGAGTTATAGCAATCAGCCCCAGCATTTT. This chain joins TRBV28 and TRBJ1-5; no clear D gene. Germline CDR1 and CDR2: MDHEN and SYDVKM. The germline V and J ends were trimmed by 6 bases and 0 bases, with 12 bases remaining between them. CDR3 size: 15 residues.

The rearrangement links TRBV4-1 to TRBJ2-7; 10 nucleotides agree with TRBD1. The CDR3 sequence is 17 residues long. Germline CDR1 is MGHRA and CDR2 is YSYEKL. The V segment lost 0 bases and the J segment 2 bases; nucleotides outside the gene matches: 7. The CDR3 bases are TGCGCCAGCAGCCAAGATAGTTGGGACAGGGGACCCTACGAGCAGTACTTC. Its translation is CASSQDSWDRGPYEQYF.

The chain combines TRBV5-1 with TRBJ2-1; 9 bases match TRBD2. Unmatched junction bases numbered 6, after V lost 2 bases and J lost 6 bases. Looked up from germline, CDR1 is SGHRS and CDR2 is YFSETQ. CDR3 length equals 15 residues. Here the CDR3 reads CASSFAGGRANEQFF. The CDR3, as DNA: TGCGCCAGCAGCTTTGCGGGGGGGCGGGCCAATGAGCAGTTCTTC.

This sequence joins TRBV7-9 and TRBJ2-2, with 8 positions matching TRBD1. V trimming: 5 bases; J trimming: 4 bases; junction bases outside the gene matches: 9. Germline CDR1 and CDR2: SEHNR and FQNEAQ (reference sequence). The CDR3 sequence is 16 residues long. This chain's CDR3 is CASSPTGVRSTGELFF. The CDR3 nucleotides are TGTGCCAGCAGCCCGACAGGGGTTAGGTCCACCGGGGAGCTGTTTTTT.

CDR3 sequence (DNA): TGCGCCAGCAGCCACCATACCGGGACAGGGGGCGAAAAACTGTTTTTT. Its protein product is CASSHHTGTGGEKLFF. The chain has TRBV4-3 and TRBJ1-4, with 12 bases that match TRBD1. CDR3 length: 16 residues. V was pared by 3 bases and J by 8 bases, with 7 bases of the junction left unmatched. From germline, CDR1 is LGHNA and CDR2 YSLEER.

A word on this clone: At one boundary the junction diverges from the germline segment, which might be a read error. The CDR3 coding sequence is TGTGCCGGCAGCCACTCCTACGAGCAGTACTTC. Translation: CAGSHSYEQYF. This chain uses TRBV7-4 with TRBJ2-7, with D hard to call. The CDR3 is 11 amino acids. Germline V CDR1 and CDR2: SGHVT, SQSDAQ.

This clone has only a few counts. The chain employs TRBV14 and TRBJ1-2; D gene uncertain. The V end was cut by 4 bases, the J end by 4 bases, with 16 bases between. The CDR3 runs to 15 residues. In germline, CDR1 is SGHDN, CDR2 FVKESK. CDR3 coding DNA: TGTGCCAGCAGCCCCAACGGCCAGGCTTTCTATGGCTACACCTTC. Amino acids: CASSPNGQAFYGYTF.

This clone appeared once. The V and J genes are TRBV11-3 and TRBJ2-7, with D unresolved. Germline assignment: CDR1 SGHNT and CDR2 YENEEA. V was pared by 2 bases and J by 5 bases, with 7 bases between. This CDR3 comprises 12 residues. The CDR3, as DNA: TGTGCCAGCAGCTTAAATGCGCACGAGCAGTACTTC. Translation gives CASSLNAHEQYF.

The chain couples TRBV15 to TRBJ2-7, with TRBD1 matching 10 bases. CDR1 is LNHNV and CDR2 is YYDKDF in the germline V gene (reference sequence). V lost 3 bases, J lost 0 bases, and 8 bases stayed unmatched. The CDR3 length is 17 residues. In DNA form, the CDR3 reads TGTGCCACCAGCAGGGCCGGGACAGGGGTGGCCTCCTACGAGCAGTACTTC. Translating gives CATSRAGTGVASYEQYF.

The rearrangement uses TRBV11-2 and TRBJ2-1; maybe TRBD1 (6 bases). The CDR3 totals 16 residues. Trimming left V 4 bases short and J 2 bases short, with 15 bases between. CDR1 is SGHAT, CDR2 FQNNGV, per germline. CDR3: CASSSAVSGAYNEQFF. The CDR3 nucleotides read TGTGCCAGCAGCTCCGCGGTTTCAGGGGCCTACAATGAGCAGTTCTTC.

This chain joins TRBV5-4 and TRBJ2-5, with TRBD2 as a possible D gene (6 bases). Germline assignment: CDR1 SGHNT and CDR2 YYREEE (reference sequence). The germline V and J ends were trimmed by 0 bases and 11 bases, with 8 bases remaining between them. CDR3 length: 11 residues. CDR3 coding DNA: TGTGCCAGCAGCTTGGGGAGGGAGCAGTACTTC. This sequence encodes CASSLGREQYF. Based on the CDR3 plus reference TRBV5-4 and TRBJ2-5, the full variable domain is ETGVTQSPTHLIKTRGQQVTLRCSSQSGHNTVSWYQQALGQGPQFIFQYYREEENGRGNFPPRFSGLQFPNYSSELNVNALELDDSALYLCASSLGREQYFGPGTRLLVL.

This rearrangement joins TRBV29-1 to TRBJ1-1; D is perhaps TRBD1 (5 bases). Between the trimmed V and J ends, which lost 3 bases and 5 bases, there was a span of 10 bases. There are 12 residues in the CDR3. Germline CDR1 is SQVTM and CDR2 is ANQGSEA. The CDR3 region has the DNA TGCAGCGTTGACTGGGGCAAAACTGAAGCTTTCTTT. Encoded protein: CSVDWGKTEAFF.

The chain employs TRBV2 and TRBJ2-1, with no clear D. Trimming took 4 bases from V and 0 from J, leaving 4 bases between them. The germline V gene encodes CDR1 SNHLY and CDR2 FYNNEI. This CDR3 is built from 13 residues. The CDR3 sequence: CASSGLSYNEQFF. The CDR3 DNA is TGTGCCAGCAGTGGTCTCTCCTACAATGAGCAGTTCTTC.

The sample holds a few counts of this clone. CDR3 coding DNA: TGTGCCAGTACCACAAGAGGTCGGGGGGTTGGAAAACTGTTTTTT. This sequence encodes CASTTRGRGVGKLFF. The chain joins TRBV19 to TRBJ1-4, with TRBD1 as a possible D gene (5 bases). This CDR3 has 15 amino acids. Trimming removed 7 bases at V and 10 bases at J, with 22 bases between. CDR1 is LNHDA, CDR2 SQIVND, per germline (reference sequence).